What follows are 3 T cell receptor beta chains derived from one specimen sequenced in a study of cytomegalovirus exposure and HLA in healthy donors (dated by TCRdb to the late 2010s). To prepare the library, the immunoSEQ multiplex PCR assay was applied. A mixture of 60 forward primers for TCR Vbeta segments and 13 reverse primers for TCR Jbeta segments was used in the multiplex PCR. The source is immuneACCESS, and TCRdb retained only in-frame sequences with V and J called. Part of the clones is not carried over; for the studies checked, unresolved V genes explain less than half of this, and the remainder is unexplained. The sample contains about 190,000 clones, 80% to 90% of them found a single time. The ten largest make up 1.5% to 2% of the sample. The specimen was PBMCs. Source of these receptors: a man between 40 and 49 years old in good health and CMV-seropositive.

The genes are TRBV5-5 and TRBJ2-5, with 11 bases lining up with TRBD1. V was pared by 0 bases and J by 4 bases, with 2 bases of the junction left unmatched. CDR3 length: 15 residues. Germline values: CDR1 SGHKS, CDR2 YYEKEE (reference sequence). The CDR3 reads CASSLGGQGVETQYF. The DNA of the CDR3 is TGTGCCAGCAGCTTGGGGGGACAGGGGGTAGAGACCCAGTACTTC. Together with reference TRBV5-5 and TRBJ2-5, the CDR3 gives the full variable domain: DAGVTQSPTHLIKTRGQQVTLRCSPISGHKSVSWYQQVLGQGPQFIFQYYEKEERGRGNFPDRFSARQFPNYSSELNVNALLLGDSALYLCASSLGGQGVETQYFGPGTRLLVL.

This chain links TRBV4-3 with TRBJ2-7; perhaps TRBD1 as D (6 bases). V shed 1 base and J shed 5 bases, with 18 bases lying between them. CDR3 length: 16 residues. Germline V gene sequence: CDR1 LGHNA, CDR2 YSLEER. The CDR3, as DNA: TGCGCCAGCAGCCAAGGATCCCCAACAGGGTTAGACGAGCAGTACTTC. Encoded protein: CASSQGSPTGLDEQYF.

CDR3 protein: CASTKQGISEQYF. The CDR3 bases are TGTGCCAGCACCAAACAGGGGATTAGCGAGCAGTACTTC. The chain joins TRBV7-9 to TRBJ2-7; TRBD1 aligns across 7 bases. CDR1 SEHNR and CDR2 FQNEAQ come from the germline V gene (reference sequence). The length of the CDR3 is 13 residues. J lost 6 bases, V lost 7 bases, and 9 bases had no gene match.